One and the same sample provided the 29 T cell receptor beta chains below, sequenced in a study of CD8 T cells in ankylosing spondylitis. Using its own MiXCR run on the 5' RACE reads, TCRdb lists one record per CDR3 protein. The top ten clones hold less than 5% of a sample with under 150,000 distinct CDR3 sequences, approximately 10% of them seen once. The sample was blood, either unsorted or a sorted T cell fraction (not recorded which). These receptor sequences come from a female donor with ankylosing spondylitis or in good health (not recorded which).

This clonotype was observed at least ten times. V usage is TRBV29-1 and J usage is TRBJ2-6, with D unclear. V was trimmed by 6 bases and J by 0 bases, leaving 15 bases between them. Germline assignment: CDR1 SQVTM and CDR2 ANQGSEA. The CDR3 is 16 amino acids. DNA of the CDR3: TGCAGCGTCTCCAAACTGGACCTCTCTGGGGCCAACGTCCTGACTTTC. Protein sequence: CSVSKLDLSGANVLTF.

There are many counts of this clonotype. The chain carries TRBV20-1 and TRBJ2-7, with 8 bases lining up with TRBD2. CDR3 size: 13 residues. Germline-derived CDR1 and CDR2 are DFQATT and SNEGSKA (reference sequence). CDR3 protein: CRVAGPNTYEQYF. For the CDR3, the DNA is TGCAGAGTAGCGGGGCCGAATACCTACGAGCAGTACTTC.

This clonotype was recorded at least ten times. The chain employs TRBV25-1 and TRBJ2-2; D is ambiguous. Trimming left V 7 bases short and J 3 bases short, with 15 bases between. In germline, CDR1 is MGHDK, CDR2 SYGVNS. The CDR3 contains 15 residues. In nucleotides, the CDR3 is TGTGCCAGCAAATCATTGTACACAGACACCGGGGAGCTGTTTTTT. Its translation: CASKSLYTDTGELFF. The full variable domain, in which reference TRBV25-1 and TRBJ2-2 provide the parts outside the CDR3, is EADIYQTPRYLVIGTGKKITLECSQTMGHDKMYWYQQDPGMELHLIHYSYGVNSTEKGDLSSESTVSRIRTEHFPLTLESARPSHTSQYLCASKSLYTDTGELFFGEGSRLTVL.

This clonotype came up many times. CDR3 residues: CAVGVVGVVRDTQYF. In DNA, the CDR3 is TGTGCCGTCGGGGTCGTGGGAGTTGTTAGAGATACGCAGTATTTT. The rearrangement links TRBV24-1 to TRBJ2-3; tentatively, D is TRBD2 (5 bases). Germline V gene lookup returns CDR1 KGHDR and CDR2 SFDVKD. Deletions cut 12 bases from V and 5 bases from J, with 23 bases between. This CDR3 region has 15 residues.

This clonotype was counted many times. This chain connects TRBV5-5 to TRBJ2-3; a weak D match, TRBD1 (5 bases). This CDR3 spans 15 amino acids. Germline-derived CDR1 and CDR2 are SGHKS and YYEKEE (reference sequence). V was cut by 4 bases and J by 6 bases, with 18 bases left in between. CDR3 nucleotide sequence: TGTGCCAGCAGCGAAGACAGCACACAGTGGGATACGCAGTATTTT. Its protein product is CASSEDSTQWDTQYF.

This clonotype was counted at least ten times. The chain links TRBV20-1 to TRBJ1-1; tentatively, D is TRBD1 (6 bases). Trimming shortened V by 6 bases and J by 1 base, and 12 bases separated the two germline ends. CDR3 size: 13 residues. Germline-derived CDR1 and CDR2 are DFQATT and SNEGSKA (reference sequence). The CDR3 nucleotides are TGCAGTGCCCGGGGGCACCAGAACACTGAAGCTTTCTTT. Translating gives CSARGHQNTEAFF.

The table lists this clonotype with many counts. J is TRBJ2-7 and V is TRBV7-9; 8 bases match TRBD1. The CDR3 loop spans 15 amino acids. Losses at the gene ends were 1 base for V and 3 bases for J; bases not matched to a gene: 5. CDR1 is SEHNR and CDR2 is FQNEAQ in the germline V gene (reference sequence). For the CDR3, the DNA is TGTGCCAGCAGCTTAGGGGACAGGAGAGACTACGAGCAGTACTTC. Its protein product is CASSLGDRRDYEQYF.

The table lists this clonotype with a few counts. The CDR3 DNA follows: TGTGCCAGCACCCCGGGACAAGGGTGGACTGAAGCTTTCTTT. It is translated as CASTPGQGWTEAFF. V is TRBV28 and J is TRBJ1-1; possibly TRBD1 for D (6 bases). This CDR3 region has 14 residues. Germline V lookup: CDR1 MDHEN, CDR2 SYDVKM. V dropped 7 bases and J dropped 5 bases, with 17 bases sitting between them.

This clonotype was observed at least ten times. This chain connects TRBV7-9 to TRBJ1-2; no reliable D call. CDR1 and CDR2 from the germline V gene are SEHNR and FQNEAQ (reference sequence). The CDR3 has 10 residues. V lost 5 bases, J lost 6 bases, and 4 bases lay in between. The CDR3 DNA follows: TGTGCCAGCAGCCCCCATGGCTACACCTTC. This gives the protein CASSPHGYTF.

Points on this clonotype: One end of the junction fails to match germline, which may point to a read error. The chain's CDR3 is CASSRTGDSPQEAQYF. The CDR3 coding sequence is TGCGCCAGCAGCCGAACCGGAGACAGCCCTCAAGAGGCCCAGTACTTC. The chain links TRBV5-1 to TRBJ2-5; possibly TRBD1 for D (5 bases). Germline V gene sequence: CDR1 SGHRS, CDR2 YFSETQ. This CDR3 region has 16 residues.

This clonotype appeared once. A much bigger clone sits one base away, suggesting this may be a read error. This chain uses TRBV5-1 with TRBJ2-1, with TRBD2 as a possible D gene (6 bases). Trimming shortened V by 4 bases and J by 0 bases, and 11 bases separated the two germline ends. The V gene's germline CDR1 is SGHRS and CDR2 YFSETQ. This CDR3 region has 15 residues. CDR3 in DNA: TGCGCCAGCAGCCGGGACTTACGCTCCTACAATGAGCAGTTCTTC. This codes for CASSRDLRSYNEQFF.

This clonotype was seen repeatedly, ten times or more. This chain connects TRBV18 to TRBJ2-7; 9 nucleotides agree with TRBD1. V shed 3 bases and J 1 base; nucleotides not matched to a gene: 4. Germline CDR1 is KGHSH and CDR2 is LQKENI. The CDR3 is made up of 15 amino acids. Here the CDR3 reads CASSPADRGSYEQYF. DNA of the CDR3: TGTGCCAGCTCACCCGCAGACAGGGGGTCCTACGAGCAGTACTTC.

This clonotype has a count of ten or more. The chain couples TRBV20-1 to TRBJ2-1; 7 nucleotides agree with TRBD2. This CDR3 is 15 amino acids long. Trimming took 3 bases from V and 4 from J; bases not matched to a gene: 9. From germline, CDR1 is DFQATT and CDR2 SNEGSKA (reference sequence). The CDR3 sequence is CSASPGLAEYNEQFF. Here the CDR3 DNA reads TGCAGTGCTAGCCCCGGGCTAGCGGAATACAATGAGCAGTTCTTC.

This clonotype appeared many times. The chain joins TRBV28 to TRBJ1-3; possible D gene TRBD1, 6 bases. The germline V gene has CDR1 MDHEN and CDR2 SYDVKM. The CDR3 length is 14 residues. V lost 4 bases and J lost 4, with 11 bases in between. The chain's CDR3 is CASSSGGQGNTIYF. In nucleotides, the CDR3 is TGTGCCAGCAGTTCGGGTGGACAGGGAAACACCATATATTTT.

Only a few counts were recorded for this clonotype. Given a much more abundant clone one base away, this may be a read error. The CDR3 bases are TGCGCCAGCAGCCTAGAGGACAGCTCCTACGAGCAGTGCTTC. Amino acid sequence: CASSLEDSSYEQCF. V is TRBV5-1 and J is TRBJ2-7; maybe TRBD1 (6 bases). The CDR3 is made up of 14 amino acids. Germline CDR1 is SGHRS and CDR2 is YFSETQ.

In this sample, this clonotype turned up many times. This sequence joins TRBV6-5 and TRBJ2-1; the match to TRBD2 covers 7 bases. The CDR3 totals 13 residues. V lost 7 bases and J lost 7; bases outside the gene matches: 7. The germline CDR1 and CDR2 sequences are MNHEY and SVGAGI. In nucleotides, the CDR3 is TGTGCCAGCACTCTACTAGCGACGAATGAGCAGTTCTTC. Protein sequence: CASTLLATNEQFF.

This clonotype was seen ten or more times. The chain links TRBV5-1 to TRBJ1-2; D ambiguous. Trimming cost V 1 base and J 8 bases, with 21 bases left between them. The CDR3 has 16 residues. The germline gives CDR1 SGHRS, CDR2 YFSETQ. Here the CDR3 reads CASSLWVSDPPKGYTF. The CDR3 coding sequence is TGCGCCAGCAGCTTGTGGGTGTCGGACCCCCCAAAGGGCTACACCTTC.

This clonotype was found once. The V call is TRBV19, the J call TRBJ2-3; D assignment may be TRBD1 or TRBD2 (5 bases each). Trimming took 5 bases from V and 1 from J, leaving 16 bases between them. Germline V CDR1 and CDR2: LNHDA, SQIVND (reference sequence). This CDR3 is built from 16 residues. CDR3 nucleotides: TGTGCCAGTAGTCCCCGGGATGGGGCGGGCACAGATACGCAGTATTTT. It yields the protein CASSPRDGAGTDTQYF.

The sample holds many counts of this clonotype. The chain employs TRBV12-3 or TRBV12-4 and TRBJ2-1; D may be TRBD1 (5 bases). The V and J ends lost 8 bases and 0 bases respectively, with 11 bases between them. This CDR3 region has 14 residues. The CDR3 DNA follows: TGTGCCAGCCGTCTGCAGGGCTCCTACAATGAGCAGTTCTTC. As protein: CASRLQGSYNEQFF.

The chain joins TRBV7-8 to TRBJ1-3; D call uncertain. Per the germline V gene, CDR1 is SGHVS and CDR2 is FQNEAQ. V lost 0 bases and J lost 4, with 4 bases in between. The CDR3 contains 13 residues. CDR3 sequence: CASSLATGNTIYF. For the CDR3, the DNA is TGTGCCAGCAGCTTAGCGACAGGAAACACCATATATTTT. The whole variable domain, remainder taken from reference TRBV7-8 and TRBJ1-3, is GAGVSQSPRYKVAKRGQDVALRCDPISGHVSLFWYQQALGQGPEFLTYFQNEAQLDKSGLPSDRFFAERPEGSVSTLKIQRTQQEDSAVYLCASSLATGNTIYFGEGSWLTVV.

This clonotype was seen at least ten times. The CDR3 DNA sequence: TGTGCCAGCAGCTTGAAAGGGGTGGGACGTTCACCCCTCCACTTT. This codes for CASSLKGVGRSPLHF. The chain links TRBV5-5 to TRBJ1-6; tentatively, D is TRBD1 (5 bases). This CDR3 contains 15 residues. Germline V gene data show CDR1 as SGHKS and CDR2 as YYEKEE (reference sequence). The V and J ends lost 1 base and 9 bases respectively, with 14 bases between them.

The table lists this clonotype with many counts. The V and J genes are TRBV30 and TRBJ1-1; a weak D match, TRBD1 (5 bases). V lost 5 bases and J 0 bases, leaving 10 bases between the germline ends. Germline V gene data show CDR1 as GTSNPN and CDR2 as SVGIG (reference sequence). The CDR3 consists of 13 residues. The chain's CDR3 is CAWSLDMNTEAFF. The CDR3 DNA follows: TGTGCCTGGTCTTTGGACATGAACACTGAAGCTTTCTTT.

There are many counts of this clonotype. V usage is TRBV7-9 and J usage is TRBJ2-4, with TRBD2 as a possible D gene (7 bases). The CDR3 covers 12 residues. From germline, CDR1 is SEHNR and CDR2 FQNEAQ (reference sequence). Between the trimmed V and J ends, which lost 8 bases and 5 bases, there was a span of 10 bases. CDR3 loop: CASGGAQNIQYF. The CDR3 DNA reads TGTGCCAGCGGGGGGGCCCAAAACATTCAGTACTTC. The full variable domain, rest sourced from reference TRBV7-9 and TRBJ2-4, is DTGVSQNPRHKITKRGQNVTFRCDPISEHNRLYWYRQTLGQGPEFLTYFQNEAQLEKSRLLSDRFSAERPKGSFSTLEIQRTEQGDSAMYLCASGGAQNIQYFGAGTRLSVL.

At least ten counts were recorded for this clonotype. CDR3 amino acids: CASRGSELLTGELFF. The CDR3 nucleotides are TGTGCCAGCCGAGGGTCGGAACTACTGACCGGGGAGCTGTTTTTT. The rearrangement links TRBV12-3 or TRBV12-4 to TRBJ2-2, with D maybe TRBD2 (5 bases). This CDR3 is built from 15 residues. V shed 8 bases and J shed 5 bases, with 18 bases lying between them.

This clonotype was recorded many times. The rearrangement uses TRBV6-2 or TRBV6-3 and TRBJ2-7; no definite D call. Germline CDR1 MNHEY, CDR2 SVGEGT. There are 16 residues in the CDR3. V was trimmed by 3 bases and J by 3 bases, leaving 18 bases between them. The CDR3 sequence: CASSYYDPVGSYEQYF. CDR3 coding DNA: TGTGCCAGCAGTTATTACGACCCCGTTGGCAGCTACGAGCAGTACTTC.

The CDR3 bases are TGTGCCTGGAGGGCCCCTGAAGCTTTCTTT. Protein: CAWRAPEAFF. The chain combines TRBV30 with TRBJ1-1; D gene ambiguous. The germline CDR1 and CDR2 sequences are GTSNPN and SVGIG (reference sequence). This CDR3 is built from 10 residues. With 3 bases removed from V and 6 bases from J, the gap between germline ends came to 5 bases. Supplemented by reference TRBV30 and TRBJ1-1, the full variable domain reads SQTIHQWPATLVQPVGSPLSLECTVEGTSNPNLYWYRQAAGRGLQLLFYSVGIGQISSEVPQNLSASRPQDRQFILSSKKLLLSDSGFYLCAWRAPEAFFGQGTRLTVV.

The chain recombines TRBV3-2 with TRBJ1-1. TRBV3-2 is listed as a pseudogene. The CDR3 totals 14 residues. Here the CDR3 reads CASSQDWANTEAFF. DNA for the CDR3: TGTGCCAGCAGCCAAGATTGGGCTAACACTGAAGCTTTCTTT.

This clonotype was found a few times. A clone one base away is much larger, so this may be a read error. The J gene is TRBJ2-1, the V gene TRBV5-1; D perhaps matches TRBD1 (6 bases). CDR3 length: 13 amino acids. The ends were cut back, 0 bases at V and 5 bases at J, with 6 bases in the middle. CDR1 and CDR2 from the germline V gene are SGHRS and YFSETQ. The CDR3 DNA sequence: TGCGCCAGCAGCTTGGGACAGGACAATGAGCAGTTCTTC. Translation gives CASSLGQDNEQFF.

Ten or more counts support this clonotype. The chain is built from TRBV29-1 and TRBJ1-5; possible D gene TRBD1, 5 bases. This CDR3 spans 13 amino acids. Looked up from germline, CDR1 is SQVTM and CDR2 is ANQGSEA. V lost 4 bases, J lost 11 bases, and 18 bases lay in between. The CDR3 DNA reads TGCAGCGTTGTGGCAGGGTCCGGTGGGACCCAGCATTTT. Its protein product is CSVVAGSGGTQHF.